The 5 T cell receptor beta chains below all came from one sample that was sequenced in a study of spatial heterogeneity in lung cancer. MiXCR, applied by TCRdb to the 5' RACE reads, yields one record per CDR3 protein. The table includes approximately 25,000 distinct CDR3 sequences, approximately 9% detected once. Antigens for these TCRs are unknown. The time point was: sample taken at primary tumor resection. General study points: Tumors with more nonsynonymous mutations had more expanded intratumoral alpha and beta TCRs.

The sequences come from lung tumor tissue, collected at surgery. These receptors were obtained from a male donor with early-stage non-small cell lung cancer.

The table lists this clonotype with many counts. The CDR3: CASSFGGSRGTIYF. In DNA form, the CDR3 reads TGTGCCAGCAGTTTTGGGGGATCTAGGGGCACCATATATTTT. The chain employs TRBV12-3 or TRBV12-4 and TRBJ1-3; D is perhaps TRBD1 (5 bases). Trimming took 3 bases from V and 9 from J, leaving 15 bases between them. This CDR3 comprises 14 residues.

In nucleotides, the CDR3 is TGTGCCAGCAGTTACAAGGGACAGGGGACCTATGGCTACACCTTC. Its protein product is CASSYKGQGTYGYTF. The rearrangement joins TRBV6-6 to TRBJ1-2; 10 bases fit TRBD1. V was clipped by 2 bases and J by 4 bases; unmatched bases: 4. Looked up from germline, CDR1 is MNHNY and CDR2 is SVGAGI (reference sequence). There are 15 residues in the CDR3.

Many counts were recorded for this clonotype. The rearrangement joins TRBV21-1 to TRBJ2-7; TRBD1 is the table's D call and was not checked against the DNA. TRBV21-1 counts as a pseudogene. This CDR3 comprises 15 residues. CDR3 sequence reads: CASRKQGGEAYEQYF. The CDR3 bases are TGTGCCAGCAGGAAGCAGGGGGGAGAGGCCTACGAGCAGTACTTC.

This clonotype has a handful of counts. Possible read error: a much larger clone is one base away. V is TRBV12-3 or TRBV12-4 and J is TRBJ2-2; D is uncertain. This CDR3 comprises 14 residues. V lost 6 bases, J lost 4 bases, and 12 bases lay in between. Written as DNA, the CDR3 is TGTGCCAGCAGCCCCGTGTTGGGCACCGGGGAGCTGTTTTTT. This encodes CASSPVLGTGELFF.

This clonotype was seen repeatedly, ten times or more. This chain joins TRBV11-1 and TRBJ1-1, with D possibly matching TRBD1 (5 bases). CDR1 SGHAT and CDR2 FQDESV come from the germline V gene (reference sequence). Trimming took 5 bases from V and 6 from J, leaving 22 bases between them. This CDR3 comprises 16 residues. CDR3 protein: CASSPARVSGVAEAFF. The DNA of the CDR3 is TGTGCCAGCAGCCCAGCCAGGGTCTCGGGAGTCGCTGAAGCTTTCTTT.